The text below deals with one T cell receptor beta chain. V was clipped by 5 bases and J by 0 bases; unmatched bases: 1. Germline-derived CDR1 and CDR2 are DFQATT and SNEGSKA (reference sequence). This CDR3 has 14 residues. These data originate in a study of CD8 T cells in Susac syndrome. An amount of RNA that ranged from roughly 0.5 to 1 ug was reverse transcribed with random hexamers. TCR beta CDR3 was amplified by immunoSEQ covering 54 Vbeta and 13 Jbeta. One entry per CDR3 protein, called by TCRdb with MiXCR from the immunoSEQ multiplex PCR reads. The data show 160,000 or so distinct CDR3 sequences, approximately 95% seen once. CD8+ and CD4+ blood T cells underwent TCR beta sequencing. Stable or active relapsing-remitting multiple sclerosis, untreated and meeting revised McDonald criteria, defined the controls. TEMRA cells were enriched by FACS, while CD8+ and CD4+ T cells were obtained through a negative isolation that was performed magnetically.

This TCR was sampled from a human donor with multiple sclerosis. The chain is built from TRBV20-1 and TRBJ2-5, with 12 bases identical to TRBD2. The sequencing input was CD8+ T cells from PBMCs. Written as DNA, the CDR3 is TGCAGTGCTGGGACTAGCGGGTACCAAGAGACCCAGTACTTC. Translated, it gives CSAGTSGYQETQYF.